This TCR beta chain came from a study of T cells in Graves' hyperthyroidism and ophthalmopathy. Study context: Blood from the periphery was taken at initial diagnosis, before any treatment.

V trimming: 2 bases; J trimming: 4 bases; junction bases outside the gene matches: 13. The CDR3 consists of 16 residues. Germline assignment: CDR1 DFQATT and CDR2 SNEGSKA (reference sequence). Ten or more counts support this clonotype. Exclusion criteria comprised uncontrolled infection, other autoimmune disease, pregnancy or lactation. This sample holds PBMCs from 9.5 to 10 ml fresh peripheral blood. Amplification of TCR beta CDR3 regions was performed using RNA transcripts as template. Initially, a first-round RT-PCR of the TCR CDR3 employed the HTBI primer set. TCRdb ran MiXCR on the multiplex PCR reads and lists one entry per CDR3 protein. The sample yields hundreds of thousands of distinct CDR3 sequences, about 15% seen once.

Source material: blood. The chain employs TRBV20-1 and TRBJ1-2, with 7 bases that match TRBD1. The receptor's source is a woman aged 18-35 years with Graves' hyperthyroidism. The CDR3 spells CSARPGTVGRGYGYTF. CDR3 nucleotides: TGCAGTGCTAGACCCGGGACAGTGGGACGTGGCTATGGCTACACCTTC.